This T cell receptor beta chain stems from a study of early T cells in non-severe SARS-CoV-2 infection. Study details: Chains stayed unpaired after sequencing of bulk RNA from unsorted whole blood.

Tagging with unique molecular identifiers was applied to individual cDNA molecules. TCRdb processed the 5' RACE reads anew with MiXCR; each CDR3 protein has one entry. This sample has 60,000 to 75,000 distinct CDR3 sequences, with approximately 10% found just once. Germline lookup yields CDR1 SGHRS and CDR2 YFSETQ. V was clipped by 0 bases and J by 6 bases, with 3 bases between them. The CDR3 totals 11 residues. The table lists this clonotype with a few counts. Its antigen is as yet unknown. Study-wide points: Sequences matched to VDJdb favored anti-spike CD8 responses, while private and CD4 specificities were missed.

This rearrangement joins TRBV5-1 to TRBJ2-5; D gene ambiguous. Sequenced material: whole blood. The source of this sequence is an adult who was a healthcare worker with PCR-confirmed SARS-CoV-2 infection or an uninfected control (not recorded which). The CDR3 DNA reads TGCGCCAGCAGCTTGGAAAAGACCCAGTACTTC. This gives the protein CASSLEKTQYF.